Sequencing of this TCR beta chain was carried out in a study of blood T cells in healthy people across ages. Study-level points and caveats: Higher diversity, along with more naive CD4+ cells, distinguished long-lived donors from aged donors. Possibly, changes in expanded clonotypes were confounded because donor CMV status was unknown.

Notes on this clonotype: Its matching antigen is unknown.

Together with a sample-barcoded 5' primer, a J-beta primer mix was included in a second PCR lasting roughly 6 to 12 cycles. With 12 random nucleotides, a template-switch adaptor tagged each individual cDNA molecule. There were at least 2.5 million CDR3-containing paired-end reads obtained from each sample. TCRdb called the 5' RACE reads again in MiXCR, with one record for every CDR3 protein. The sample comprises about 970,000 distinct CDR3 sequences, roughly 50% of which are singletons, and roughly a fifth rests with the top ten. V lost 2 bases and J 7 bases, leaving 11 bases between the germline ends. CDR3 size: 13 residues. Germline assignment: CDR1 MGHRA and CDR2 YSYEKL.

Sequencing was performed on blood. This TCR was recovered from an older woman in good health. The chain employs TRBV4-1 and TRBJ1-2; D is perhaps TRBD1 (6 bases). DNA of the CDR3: TGCGCCAGCAGCCAAACAGGGATCCGTGGCTACACCTTC. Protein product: CASSQTGIRGYTF.